The present T cell receptor beta chain was sequenced within a study of cytomegalovirus exposure and HLA in healthy donors. V was clipped by 5 bases and J by 1 base; unmatched bases: 1. From germline, CDR1 is MGHDK and CDR2 SYGVNS. The CDR3 is 14 residues long. General study findings and limits: Earlier analysis found most TCR beta V segments productive about 87% or about 30% of the time.

Use of 60 Vbeta and 13 Jbeta primers characterized the PCR. Profiling relied on immunoSEQ multiplex PCR, and the TCRdb table lists in-frame clones only, not all of them. In the table there are over 110,000 clones, around four fifths of which are singletons. A remark on this clone: Its antigen is unknown.

Sequenced sample: PBMCs. This TCR was sampled from a male donor in good health and CMV-seropositive. The chain couples TRBV25-1 to TRBJ2-3; TRBD2 agrees at 9 bases. The CDR3 region has the DNA TGTGCCAGCAGTTTAGCGGGGGGCACAGATACGCAGTATTTT. The encoded protein is CASSLAGGTDTQYF.